This passage covers 3 T cell receptor beta chains from one sample sequenced in a study of cytomegalovirus exposure and HLA in healthy donors. This PCR relied on a set of 60 Vbeta primers and 13 Jbeta primers. Profiling relied on immunoSEQ multiplex PCR, and the TCRdb table lists in-frame clones only, not all of them. Its table lists about 39,000 clones. The sample taken for sequencing was PBMCs. The receptors here all came from a woman aged 25 to 45 in good health and CMV-seropositive.

CDR3 bases: TGCGCCAGCAGCTACCGGACAGGGTCGGGTGACACCCAGTACTTC. It translates to CASSYRTGSGDTQYF. The rearrangement links TRBV4-1 to TRBJ2-5, with 8 bases that match TRBD1. J lost 8 bases, V lost 5 bases, and 13 bases had no gene match. The CDR3 runs to 15 residues. The germline V gene encodes CDR1 MGHRA and CDR2 YSYEKL.

The V call is TRBV7-2, the J call TRBJ2-2; D gene uncertain. The CDR3 extends over 15 amino acids. Trimming left V 1 base short and J 5 bases short, with 11 bases between. CDR1 is SGHTA, CDR2 FQGNSA, per germline. CDR3 residues: CASSLEFGVTGELFF. DNA of the CDR3: TGTGCCAGCAGCTTAGAGTTTGGAGTGACCGGGGAGCTGTTTTTT.

The chain links TRBV4-1 to TRBJ1-5, with D hard to call. CDR1 is MGHRA and CDR2 is YSYEKL in the germline V gene. Trimming cost V 0 bases and J 5 bases, with 11 bases left between them. The CDR3 extends over 15 amino acids. CDR3: CASSQDRAGDQPQHF. CDR3 nucleotide sequence: TGCGCCAGCAGCCAAGATCGGGCGGGAGATCAGCCCCAGCATTTT.